The entry that follows covers one T cell receptor beta chain sequence. What it binds is unknown. This record comes from a study of cytomegalovirus exposure and HLA in healthy donors. Study results and caveats: Among TCR beta chains, those listed as cytomegalovirus-associated numbered about 160. Using the classifier, cytomegalovirus status was reportedly diagnosed with high specificity and sensitivity. The authors excluded some V segments, including TRBV6-2 and TRBV6-3, as indistinguishable.

These donors counted as nominally healthy when sampled, but unrecorded immune exposures were likely. CDR1 and CDR2 from the germline V gene are SGDLS and YYNGEE. The CDR3 loop spans 20 amino acids. The J segment lost 0 bases and the V segment lost 4 bases, leaving 16 bases of the junction unmatched. Primers: 60 Vbeta forward and 13 Jbeta reverse. The protocol was immunoSEQ multiplex PCR, while the TCRdb copy is restricted to in-frame clones and leaves out a portion. The data contain about 160,000 clones, around 74% of them singletons. This TCR was sampled from a female donor in good health and CMV-seronegative. The chain employs TRBV9 and TRBJ2-3, with 11 bases lining up with TRBD2. The specimen was PBMCs. The DNA of the CDR3 is TGTGCCAGCAGCTCATGGACTAGCGGGCCCCAGCCGCGTAGCACAGATACGCAGTATTTT. Translated, it gives CASSSWTSGPQPRSTDTQYF.